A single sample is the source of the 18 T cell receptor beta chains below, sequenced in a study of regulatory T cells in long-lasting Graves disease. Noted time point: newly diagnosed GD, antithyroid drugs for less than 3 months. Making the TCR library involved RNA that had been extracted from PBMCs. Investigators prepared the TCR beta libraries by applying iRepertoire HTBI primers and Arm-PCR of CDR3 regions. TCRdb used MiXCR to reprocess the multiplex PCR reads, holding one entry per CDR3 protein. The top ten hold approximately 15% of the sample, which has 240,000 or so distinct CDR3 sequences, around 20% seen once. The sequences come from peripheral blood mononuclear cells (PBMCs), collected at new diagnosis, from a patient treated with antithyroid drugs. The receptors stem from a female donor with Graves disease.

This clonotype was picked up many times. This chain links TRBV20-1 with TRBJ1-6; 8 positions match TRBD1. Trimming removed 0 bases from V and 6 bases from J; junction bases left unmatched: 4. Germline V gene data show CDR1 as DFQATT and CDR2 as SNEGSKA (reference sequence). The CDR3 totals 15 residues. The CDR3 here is CSARDQTGANSPLHF. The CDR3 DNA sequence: TGCAGTGCTAGAGATCAGACAGGGGCTAATTCACCCCTCCACTTT.

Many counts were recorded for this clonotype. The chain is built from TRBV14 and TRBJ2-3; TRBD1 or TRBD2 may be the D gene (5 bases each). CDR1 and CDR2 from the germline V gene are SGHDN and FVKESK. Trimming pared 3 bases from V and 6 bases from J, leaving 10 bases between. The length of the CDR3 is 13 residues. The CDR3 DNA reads TGTGCCAGCAGCCACGGGACCTGGGATACGCAGTATTTT. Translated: CASSHGTWDTQYF.

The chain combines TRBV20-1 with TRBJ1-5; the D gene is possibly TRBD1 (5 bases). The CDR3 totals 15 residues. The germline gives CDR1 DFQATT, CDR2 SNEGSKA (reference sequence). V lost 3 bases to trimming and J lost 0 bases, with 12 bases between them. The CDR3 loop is CSASVGGYSNQPQHF. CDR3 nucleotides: TGCAGTGCTAGTGTCGGGGGGTATAGCAATCAGCCCCAGCATTTT.

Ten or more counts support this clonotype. The CDR3 DNA reads as TGTGCCAGCAGCTTAACGGTTTGGAGGAGCTCCTACGAGCAGTACTTC. It translates to CASSLTVWRSSYEQYF. The V call is TRBV7-2, the J call TRBJ2-7, with a weak D call TRBD2 (5 bases). The V gene's germline CDR1 is SGHTA and CDR2 FQGNSA. This CDR3 has 16 amino acids. The V end was cut by 2 bases, the J end by 0 bases, with 14 bases between.

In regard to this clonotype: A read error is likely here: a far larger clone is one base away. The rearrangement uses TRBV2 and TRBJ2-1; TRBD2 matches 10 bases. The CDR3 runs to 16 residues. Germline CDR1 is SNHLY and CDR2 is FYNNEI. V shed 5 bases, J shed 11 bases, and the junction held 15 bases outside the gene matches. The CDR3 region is CASSYPGGAGGHKQFF. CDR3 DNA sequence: TGTGCCAGCAGTTACCCCGGTGGAGCGGGGGGGCATAAGCAGTTCTTC.

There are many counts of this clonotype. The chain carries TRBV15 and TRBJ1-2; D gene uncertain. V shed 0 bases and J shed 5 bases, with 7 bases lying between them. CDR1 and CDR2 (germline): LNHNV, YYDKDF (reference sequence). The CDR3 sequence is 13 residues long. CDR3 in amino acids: CATSRDHGYGYTF. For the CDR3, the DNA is TGTGCCACCAGCAGAGATCACGGGTATGGCTACACCTTC. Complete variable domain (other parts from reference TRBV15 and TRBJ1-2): DAMVIQNPRYQVTQFGKPVTLSCSQTLNHNVMYWYQQKSSQAPKLLFHYYDKDFNNEADTPDNFQSRRPNTSFCFLDIRSPGLGDTAMYLCATSRDHGYGYTFGSGTRLTVV.

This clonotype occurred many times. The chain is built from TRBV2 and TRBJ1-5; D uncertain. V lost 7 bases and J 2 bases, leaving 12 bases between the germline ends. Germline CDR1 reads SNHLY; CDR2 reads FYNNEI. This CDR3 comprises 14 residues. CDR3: CASNNRGGNQPQHF. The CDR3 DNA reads TGTGCCAGCAATAATCGCGGAGGCAATCAGCCCCAGCATTTT.

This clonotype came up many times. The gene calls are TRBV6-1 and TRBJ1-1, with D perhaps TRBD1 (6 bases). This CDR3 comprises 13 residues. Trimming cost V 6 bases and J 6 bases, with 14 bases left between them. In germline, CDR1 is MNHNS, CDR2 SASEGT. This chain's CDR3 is CASSEGEWAEAFF. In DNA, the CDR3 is TGTGCCAGCAGCGAGGGGGAGTGGGCTGAAGCTTTCTTT.

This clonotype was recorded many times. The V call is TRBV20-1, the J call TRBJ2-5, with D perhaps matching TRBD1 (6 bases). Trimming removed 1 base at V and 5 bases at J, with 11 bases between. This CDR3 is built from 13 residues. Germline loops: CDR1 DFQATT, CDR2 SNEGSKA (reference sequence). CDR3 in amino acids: CSARATGLETQYF. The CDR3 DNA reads TGCAGTGCTAGAGCTACAGGGTTGGAGACCCAGTACTTC.

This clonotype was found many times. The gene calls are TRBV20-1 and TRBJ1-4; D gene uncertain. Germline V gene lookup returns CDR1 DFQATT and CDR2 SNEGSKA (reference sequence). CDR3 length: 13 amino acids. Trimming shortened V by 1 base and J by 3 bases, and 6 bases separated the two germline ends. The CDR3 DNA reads TGCAGTGCTAGAGCCAGTGCTAATGAAAAACTGTTTTTT. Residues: CSARASANEKLFF.

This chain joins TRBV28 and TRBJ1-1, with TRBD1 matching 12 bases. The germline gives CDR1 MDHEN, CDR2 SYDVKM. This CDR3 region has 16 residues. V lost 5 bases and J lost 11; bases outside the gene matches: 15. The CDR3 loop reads CASSPRDRGPSSEAFF. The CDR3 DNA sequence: TGTGCCAGCAGTCCCCGGGACAGGGGGCCTTCGAGCGAGGCTTTCTTT.

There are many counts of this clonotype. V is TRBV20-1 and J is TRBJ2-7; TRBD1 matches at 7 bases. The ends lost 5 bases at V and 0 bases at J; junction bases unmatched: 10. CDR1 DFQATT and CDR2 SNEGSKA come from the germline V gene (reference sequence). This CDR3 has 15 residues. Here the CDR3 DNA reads TGCAGTGCTCGCAATTCCAGGGGGTTCTCCTACGAGCAGTACTTC. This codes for CSARNSRGFSYEQYF.

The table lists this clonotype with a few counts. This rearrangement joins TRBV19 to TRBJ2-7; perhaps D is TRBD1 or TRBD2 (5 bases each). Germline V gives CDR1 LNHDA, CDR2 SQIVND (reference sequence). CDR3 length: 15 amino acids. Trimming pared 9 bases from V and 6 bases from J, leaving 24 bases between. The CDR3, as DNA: TGTGCCAGCCAAACGAGAGGGGACGTCCTAGGCGAGCAGTACTTC. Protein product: CASQTRGDVLGEQYF. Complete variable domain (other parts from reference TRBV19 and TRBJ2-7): DGGITQSPKYLFRKEGQNVTLSCEQNLNHDAMYWYRQDPGQGLRLIYYSQIVNDFQKGDIAEGYSVSREKKESFPLTVTSAQKNPTAFYLCASQTRGDVLGEQYFGPGTRLTVT.

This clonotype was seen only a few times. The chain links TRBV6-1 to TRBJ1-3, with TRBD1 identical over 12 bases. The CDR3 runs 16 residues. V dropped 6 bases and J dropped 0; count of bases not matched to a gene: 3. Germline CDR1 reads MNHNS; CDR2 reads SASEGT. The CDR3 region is CASRGTGGPSGNTIYF. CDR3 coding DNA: TGTGCCAGCAGAGGGACAGGGGGCCCCTCTGGAAACACCATATATTTT.

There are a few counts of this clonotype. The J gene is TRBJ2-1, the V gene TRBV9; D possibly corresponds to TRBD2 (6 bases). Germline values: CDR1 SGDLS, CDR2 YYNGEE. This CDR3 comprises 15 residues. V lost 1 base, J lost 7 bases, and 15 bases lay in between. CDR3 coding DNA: TGTGCCAGCAGCGTACTGGAGGGACTGCGGAATGAGCAGTTCTTC. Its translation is CASSVLEGLRNEQFF.

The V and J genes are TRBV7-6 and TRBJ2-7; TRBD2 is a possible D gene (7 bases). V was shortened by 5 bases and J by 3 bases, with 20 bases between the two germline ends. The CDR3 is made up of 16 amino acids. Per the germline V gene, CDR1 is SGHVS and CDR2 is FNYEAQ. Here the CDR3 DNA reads TGTGCCAGCAGCAGGGGGGGGGCAGGGGCTTTCTACGAGCAGTACTTC. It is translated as CASSRGGAGAFYEQYF.

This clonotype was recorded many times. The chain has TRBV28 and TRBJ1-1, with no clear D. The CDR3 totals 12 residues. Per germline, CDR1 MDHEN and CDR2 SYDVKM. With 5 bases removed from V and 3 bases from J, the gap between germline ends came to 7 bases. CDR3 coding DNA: TGTGCCAGCAGTCAACCCGACACTGAAGCTTTCTTT. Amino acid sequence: CASSQPDTEAFF.

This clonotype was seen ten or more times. CDR3 sequence reads: CASRLMWETNTGELFF. CDR3 nucleotide sequence: TGTGCCAGCAGGTTGATGTGGGAGACGAACACCGGGGAGCTGTTTTTT. The rearrangement uses TRBV12-3 or TRBV12-4 and TRBJ2-2; D might be TRBD2 (5 bases). The CDR3 has 16 residues. With 6 bases removed from V and 0 bases from J, the gap between germline ends came to 14 bases.